The rows below give T cell receptor beta chains drawn from one sample of a study of blood T cell repertoires in COVID-19. Only in-frame clones appear in the TCRdb table, and some are missing; sequencing was by immunoSEQ multiplex PCR. The sample comprises a few hundred thousand clones, roughly 84% of which are singletons, and less than 4% rests with the top ten. Sequencing used peripheral blood. These receptor sequences come from a woman in her late teens or twenties with acute or convalescent COVID-19. Each CDR3 is given with its conserved first and last residue. D genes are given only for firm matches. Rows give clone size only sometimes, using once, few, many, or a class for an expanded clone.

d_call: .; v_call: TRBV28; j_call: TRBJ1-2; clone_size: .; cdr3_nt: TGTGCCAGCAACAGACCTAACTATGGCTACACCTTC; cdr3_aa: CASNRPNYGYTF
d_call: .; v_call: TRBV28; j_call: TRBJ1-6; clone_size: .; cdr3_nt: TGTGCCAGTATCAGTGCACCATACTCCTATAATTCACCCCTCCACTTT; cdr3_aa: CASISAPYSYNSPLHF
d_call: TRBD2; v_call: TRBV5-1; j_call: TRBJ2-2; clone_size: .; cdr3_nt: TGCGCCAGCACCCCCCCGGCAGGGACTAACTTCACCGGGGAGCTGTTTTTT; cdr3_aa: CASTPPAGTNFTGELFF
d_call: .; v_call: TRBV6-6; j_call: TRBJ2-3; clone_size: .; cdr3_nt: TGTGCCAGCAGTGACGGGACTTACGTTGGAGATACGCAGTATTTT; cdr3_aa: CASSDGTYVGDTQYF
d_call: TRBD1; v_call: TRBV7-9; j_call: TRBJ1-1; clone_size: .; cdr3_nt: TGTGCCAGCAGCGTACAGGGGCGCAGGAACACTGAAGCTTTCTTT; cdr3_aa: CASSVQGRRNTEAFF
d_call: TRBD2; v_call: TRBV19; j_call: TRBJ2-1; clone_size: .; cdr3_nt: TGTGCCAGTAGTATCGGGCCTAGCGGGTACAATGAGCAGTTCTTC; cdr3_aa: CASSIGPSGYNEQFF
d_call: .; v_call: TRBV5-1; j_call: TRBJ1-5; clone_size: .; cdr3_nt: TGCGCCAGCAGCTTAGAGCCGGGTCAACCCCAGCCCCAGCATTTT; cdr3_aa: CASSLEPGQPQPQHF
d_call: .; v_call: TRBV19; j_call: TRBJ2-1; clone_size: .; cdr3_nt: TGTGCCAGTAACCGGAGGGCCGGAACGAATGAGCAGTTCTTC; cdr3_aa: CASNRRAGTNEQFF
d_call: .; v_call: TRBV28; j_call: TRBJ1-2; clone_size: once; cdr3_nt: TGTGCCAGCAGATACAGCAATAACTATGGCTACACCTTC; cdr3_aa: CASRYSNNYGYTF
d_call: TRBD1; v_call: TRBV12-3/TRBV12-4; j_call: TRBJ2-5; clone_size: .; cdr3_nt: TGTGCCAGCAGGCACAGGGGGGAGACCCAGTACTTC; cdr3_aa: CASRHRGETQYF
d_call: .; v_call: TRBV7-2; j_call: TRBJ2-1; clone_size: .; cdr3_nt: TGTGCCTCGCACGCGTTAACCTACAATGAGCAGTTCTTC; cdr3_aa: CASHALTYNEQFF
d_call: TRBD2; v_call: TRBV9; j_call: TRBJ2-3; clone_size: once; cdr3_nt: TGTGCCAGCAGCGTCGGACTAGCGGGAGGGGGCGAGCAGTATTTT; cdr3_aa: CASSVGLAGGGEQYF
d_call: TRBD2; v_call: TRBV7-9; j_call: TRBJ2-7; clone_size: .; cdr3_nt: TGTGCCAGCAGCTCTAACATCCGACTAGCGGGAGAGGAGCAGTACTTC; cdr3_aa: CASSSNIRLAGEEQYF
d_call: .; v_call: TRBV18; j_call: TRBJ1-1; clone_size: .; cdr3_nt: TGTGCCAGCTCACTAAGGGCAGGGACTGAAGCTTTCTTT; cdr3_aa: CASSLRAGTEAFF
d_call: TRBD1; v_call: TRBV6-1; j_call: TRBJ1-1; clone_size: .; cdr3_nt: TGTGCCAGCAGTGAAATTTTAGGGGGCATATGGACTGAAGCTTTCTTT; cdr3_aa: CASSEILGGIWTEAFF
d_call: .; v_call: TRBV21-1; j_call: TRBJ2-7; clone_size: few; cdr3_nt: TGTGCCAGCACCTACCGACAGGGGGCCCTTTCGAGCTCCTACGAGCAGTACTTC; cdr3_aa: CASTYRQGALSSSYEQYF
d_call: .; v_call: TRBV28; j_call: TRBJ1-1; clone_size: .; cdr3_nt: TGTGCCAGCAGGGAGTACGACAGGATGAACACTGAAGCTTTCTTT; cdr3_aa: CASREYDRMNTEAFF
d_call: .; v_call: TRBV7-2; j_call: TRBJ1-4; clone_size: .; cdr3_nt: TGTGCCAGCAGCTCCTCGCGGCTTACTAATGAAAAACTGTTTTTT; cdr3_aa: CASSSSRLTNEKLFF
d_call: .; v_call: TRBV29-1; j_call: TRBJ1-2; clone_size: .; cdr3_nt: TGCAGCGTCGCTTCAGGGGCCATAAACTATGGGGGCTACACCTTC; cdr3_aa: CSVASGAINYGGYTF
d_call: .; v_call: TRBV7-8; j_call: TRBJ1-1; clone_size: .; cdr3_nt: TGTGCCAGCAGCTTGAACACAGTAATGAACACTGAAGCTTTCTTT; cdr3_aa: CASSLNTVMNTEAFF